The 29 T cell receptor beta chains presented below share a single source sample, sequenced in a study of brain T cells in children with intractable seizures. The data were produced by immunoSEQ multiplex PCR, yet TCRdb's version contains in-frame clones alone and is incomplete. The sample contains around 340,000 clones, 93% of which appear only once. The sample's time point: blood from clinic visit 5 months post-surgery; TSC patient then seizure free. This specimen was peripheral blood, taken about 5 months after surgery. The receptors come from a boy under two years old with tuberous sclerosis and intractable seizures.

The chain recombines TRBV10-3 with TRBJ2-1; 8 nucleotides line up with TRBD1. V was clipped by 7 bases and J by 0 bases; unmatched bases: 8. The CDR3 loop spans 16 amino acids. The V gene's germline CDR1 is ENHRY and CDR2 SYGVKD. The CDR3 region is CAITRYRGSSYNEQFF. The CDR3, as DNA: TGTGCCATCACTAGATACAGGGGGAGCTCCTACAATGAGCAGTTCTTC.

This clone is medium-sized by share. The genes are TRBV4-1 and TRBJ1-2; D is unresolved. V was clipped by 0 bases and J by 4 bases, with 18 bases between them. The CDR3 is made up of 17 amino acids. Germline V gives CDR1 MGHRA, CDR2 YSYEKL. CDR3: CASSQDFQVEIRYGYTF. Written as DNA, the CDR3 is TGCGCCAGCAGCCAAGATTTTCAAGTCGAGATACGCTATGGCTACACCTTC.

This chain links TRBV7-8 with TRBJ1-2; 7 nucleotides align to TRBD1. V shed 5 bases and J 4 bases; nucleotides not matched to a gene: 7. Germline V CDR1 and CDR2: SGHVS, FQNEAQ. The CDR3 totals 14 residues. CDR3 sequence: CASSLGQVPYGYTF. For the CDR3, the DNA is TGTGCCAGCAGCCTCGGACAGGTCCCCTATGGCTACACCTTC. Drawing the rest from reference TRBV7-8 and TRBJ1-2, the complete variable domain is GAGVSQSPRYKVAKRGQDVALRCDPISGHVSLFWYQQALGQGPEFLTYFQNEAQLDKSGLPSDRFFAERPEGSVSTLKIQRTQQEDSAVYLCASSLGQVPYGYTFGSGTRLTVV.

V and J are TRBV7-9 and TRBJ1-1; no firm D call. There are 14 residues in the CDR3. V lost 2 bases and J 1 base, leaving 8 bases between the germline ends. Germline CDR1 SEHNR, CDR2 FQNEAQ (reference sequence). The CDR3 here is CASSLLTENTEAFF. CDR3 bases: TGTGCCAGCAGCTTACTGACGGAGAACACTGAAGCTTTCTTT.

The chain links TRBV9 to TRBJ2-3; D unresolved. V gave up 3 bases and J gave up 2 bases, with 13 bases separating them. The germline V gene has CDR1 SGDLS and CDR2 YYNGEE. CDR3 length equals 15 residues. DNA of the CDR3: TGTGCCAGCAGCGCCTCAAATCCCCCCACAGATACGCAGTATTTT. This translates into CASSASNPPTDTQYF.

This chain links TRBV6-5 with TRBJ1-1, with D possibly TRBD1 on 5 matching bases. The CDR3 loop spans 16 amino acids. Between the trimmed V and J ends, which lost 3 bases and 1 base, there was a span of 15 bases. Germline lookup yields CDR1 MNHEY and CDR2 SVGAGI. CDR3 in amino acids: CASSYQLMTANTEAFF. The DNA of the CDR3 is TGTGCCAGCAGTTATCAATTGATGACAGCGAACACTGAAGCTTTCTTT.

The CDR3 region is CATSKTGTGVFYEQYF. Here the CDR3 DNA reads TGTGCCACCAGCAAGACCGGGACAGGGGTCTTCTACGAGCAGTACTTC. This rearrangement joins TRBV15 to TRBJ2-7; 10 bases align to TRBD1. This CDR3 spans 16 amino acids. Germline V CDR1 and CDR2: LNHNV, YYDKDF (reference sequence). The junction had 9 bases not matched to a gene; V was cut back by 4 bases and J by 3 bases.

The V and J genes are TRBV5-1 and TRBJ1-5, with D uncertain. CDR1 is SGHRS and CDR2 is YFSETQ in the germline V gene. The CDR3 covers 14 residues. The V end lost 0 bases, the J end lost 7 bases, and 11 bases lay between the germline ends. DNA for the CDR3: TGCGCCAGCAGCTTGGACGGAAAATGGCAGCCCCAGCATTTT. Protein: CASSLDGKWQPQHF.

V is TRBV5-4 and J is TRBJ1-1, with TRBD1 identical over 9 bases. Germline V gene sequence: CDR1 SGHNT, CDR2 YYREEE (reference sequence). Trimming cost V 3 bases and J 4 bases; bases outside gene matches: 4. The length of the CDR3 is 14 residues. For the CDR3, the DNA is TGTGCCAGCAGCTCTGGGACAGGGAGCACTGAAGCTTTCTTT. Its protein is CASSSGTGSTEAFF.

The rearrangement links TRBV11-3 to TRBJ2-1, with 8 positions matching TRBD1. Germline CDR1 reads SGHNT; CDR2 reads YENEEA. With 1 base clipped from V and 13 bases from J, the junction kept 0 bases outside the gene matches. This CDR3 contains 11 residues. CDR3 protein: CASSLAGGQFF. CDR3 nucleotide sequence: TGTGCCAGCAGCTTAGCAGGGGGCCAGTTCTTC. The variable domain in full, completed from reference TRBV11-3 and TRBJ2-1, reads EAGVVQSPRYKIIEKKQPVAFWCNPISGHNTLYWYLQNLGQGPELLIRYENEEAVDDSQLPKDRFSAERLKGVDSTLKIQPAELGDSAVYLCASSLAGGQFFGPGTRLTVL.

The chain is built from TRBV21-1 and TRBJ1-4. TRBV21-1 is tagged as a pseudogene. This CDR3 is built from 14 residues. CDR3 sequence reads: CASPVRPPNEKLFF. The DNA for the CDR3 is TGTGCCAGCCCGGTAAGGCCCCCTAATGAAAAACTGTTTTTT.

The chain uses TRBV6-1 and TRBJ2-3, with a possible D match to TRBD1 (6 bases). The germline V and J ends were trimmed by 2 bases and 9 bases, with 21 bases remaining between them. Germline CDR1 MNHNS, CDR2 SASEGT. There are 16 residues in the CDR3. The CDR3 bases are TGTGCCAGCAGTGAACAGGGGCGCCGAGCAGCGCCGACGCAGTATTTT. It encodes CASSEQGRRAAPTQYF.

The gene calls are TRBV6-5 and TRBJ2-7; 7 bases map to TRBD1. CDR1 is MNHEY and CDR2 is SVGAGI in the germline V gene. The CDR3 extends over 15 amino acids. The junction had 11 bases not matched to a gene; V was cut back by 8 bases and J by 1 base. The CDR3 DNA reads TGTGCCAGCGGTTCCAGGGGGACCACGTCCTACGAGCAGTACTTC. Encoded protein: CASGSRGTTSYEQYF.

V usage is TRBV30 and J usage is TRBJ1-5, with TRBD1 as a possible D gene (5 bases). Trimming stripped 1 base from V and 7 bases from J, with 14 bases between. CDR3 length equals 14 residues. Germline values: CDR1 GTSNPN, CDR2 SVGIG (reference sequence). Here the CDR3 DNA reads TGTGCCTGGAGTGCCGGACAAGCAGGCCAGCCCCAGCATTTT. The encoded protein is CAWSAGQAGQPQHF.

The chain links TRBV12-5 to TRBJ2-2, with 11 nucleotides matching TRBD2. Germline assignment: CDR1 LGHNT and CDR2 FRNRAP. CDR3 size: 18 residues. V was pared by 1 base and J by 4 bases, with 8 bases of the junction left unmatched. Here the CDR3 reads CASGLGNSGRAGTGELFF. The CDR3 bases are TGTGCTAGTGGTTTGGGGAATAGCGGGAGGGCCGGCACCGGGGAGCTGTTTTTT.

A single count supports this clone. The rearrangement links TRBV6-2 or TRBV6-3 to TRBJ2-5; TRBD2 matches at 10 bases. The CDR3 is made up of 18 amino acids. Per germline, CDR1 MNHEY and CDR2 SVGEGT. V gave up 0 bases and J gave up 5 bases; unmatched junction bases: 12. DNA of the CDR3: TGTGCCAGCAGTTACTCGAGATCTAGCGGGAGCCCCCGGGAGACCCAGTACTTC. This encodes CASSYSRSSGSPRETQYF.

The rearrangement uses TRBV7-9 and TRBJ2-3; 10 nucleotides agree with TRBD2. Germline loops: CDR1 SEHNR, CDR2 FQNEAQ (reference sequence). CDR3 length: 17 residues. J lost 2 bases, V lost 4 bases, and 9 bases had no gene match. This CDR3 is CASSSTGTSVLTDTQYF. The CDR3, as DNA: TGTGCCAGCAGCTCTACCGGGACTAGCGTTCTCACAGATACGCAGTATTTT.

The chain carries TRBV3-1 (or the pseudogene TRBV3-2) and TRBJ2-6, with TRBD2 matching over 11 bases. CDR3 length equals 19 residues. Trimming cost V 1 base and J 0 bases; bases outside gene matches: 5. The germline V gene encodes CDR1 LGHDT and CDR2 YNNKEL (reference sequence). CDR3 region: CASSQVTLAGGSGANVLTF. The DNA for the CDR3 is TGTGCCAGCAGCCAAGTAACCCTAGCGGGGGGCTCTGGGGCCAACGTCCTGACTTTC.

The J gene is TRBJ2-2, the V gene TRBV3-1 (or the pseudogene TRBV3-2), with D perhaps TRBD2 (7 bases). Trimming pared 2 bases from V and 6 bases from J, leaving 10 bases between. The CDR3 spans 14 residues. Germline V CDR1 and CDR2: LGHDT, YNNKEL (reference sequence). This CDR3 is CASSQLGGAGELFF. DNA for the CDR3: TGTGCCAGCAGCCAATTAGGGGGGGCCGGGGAGCTGTTTTTT.

V usage is TRBV18 and J usage is TRBJ1-1; D may be TRBD1 (5 bases). The germline gives CDR1 KGHSH, CDR2 LQKENI. V dropped 8 bases and J dropped 0 bases, with 10 bases sitting between them. The CDR3 is 13 amino acids. The CDR3, as DNA: TGTGCCAGCCAGACGACAGTGAACACTGAAGCTTTCTTT. Translating it yields CASQTTVNTEAFF.

V gene TRBV2 combines with J gene TRBJ2-3; TRBD1 matches 9 bases. CDR3 size: 15 residues. The germline CDR1 and CDR2 sequences are SNHLY and FYNNEI. V shed 6 bases and J 2 bases; nucleotides not matched to a gene: 6. Here the CDR3 DNA reads TGTGCCAGCAGACCGGGACAGGGTAACACAGATACGCAGTATTTT. Encoded protein: CASRPGQGNTDTQYF.

This sequence joins TRBV9 and TRBJ2-3; 8 bases are a match to TRBD1. J lost 6 bases, V lost 0 bases, and 9 bases had no gene match. This CDR3 has 16 amino acids. CDR1 and CDR2 from the germline V gene are SGDLS and YYNGEE. This CDR3 reads CASSVAGRTGFDTQYF. The CDR3 DNA sequence: TGTGCCAGCAGCGTAGCTGGACGGACAGGGTTTGATACGCAGTATTTT.

The chain joins TRBV6-2 or TRBV6-3 to TRBJ2-1, with D perhaps matching TRBD1 or TRBD2 (5 bases each). Germline loops: CDR1 MNHEY, CDR2 SVGEGT. V was cut by 1 base and J by 7 bases, with 5 bases left in between. The length of the CDR3 is 12 residues. Here the CDR3 DNA reads TGTGCCAGCAGTTACTGGGGGAATGAGCAGTTCTTC. This gives the protein CASSYWGNEQFF.

The chain has TRBV23-1 and TRBJ2-3; TRBD1 agrees at 8 bases. TRBV23-1 is an ORF for which the function is uncertain. The CDR3 consists of 16 residues. Trimming cost V 2 bases and J 7 bases; bases outside gene matches: 11. The CDR3 coding sequence is TGCGCCAGCAGTCAACCCCCAGGGGGCGGCCTGAATACGCAGTATTTT. Protein: CASSQPPGGGLNTQYF.

This clone was recorded only once. J is TRBJ1-1 and V is TRBV19, with a possible D match to TRBD1 (5 bases). Germline CDR1 is LNHDA and CDR2 is SQIVND (reference sequence). V was pared by 3 bases and J by 2 bases, with 13 bases between. CDR3 size: 15 residues. Here the CDR3 DNA reads TGTGCCAGTAGTATGGGGCAGATCTTTAACACTGAAGCTTTCTTT. It encodes CASSMGQIFNTEAFF.

The rearrangement joins TRBV7-6 to TRBJ1-6; no definite D call. The germline V gene has CDR1 SGHVS and CDR2 FNYEAQ. V was trimmed by 4 bases and J by 10 bases, leaving 11 bases between them. CDR3 size: 13 residues. The CDR3 sequence: CASSYDLSSPLHF. The CDR3 DNA sequence: TGTGCCAGCAGCTATGACCTGAGCTCACCCCTCCACTTT.

The chain uses TRBV2 and TRBJ1-4; D call uncertain. In germline, CDR1 is SNHLY, CDR2 FYNNEI. V shed 5 bases and J shed 6 bases, with 4 bases lying between them. The CDR3 consists of 11 residues. In DNA form, the CDR3 reads TGTGCCAGCAGTTATTATGAAAAACTGTTTTTT. This translates into CASSYYEKLFF.

The chain uses TRBV9 and TRBJ1-3, with 9 bases fitting TRBD1. After removal of 4 bases from V and 4 bases from J, the junction contained 9 bases not matched to a gene. The germline gives CDR1 SGDLS, CDR2 YYNGEE. The CDR3 covers 16 residues. CDR3 nucleotide sequence: TGTGCCAGCAGCAGAGAACAGGGGGCGCAGGGAAACACCATATATTTT. This translates into CASSREQGAQGNTIYF.

The chain recombines TRBV15 with TRBJ2-3; D possibly corresponds to TRBD2 (5 bases). The CDR3 is 15 amino acids. The germline V and J ends were trimmed by 0 bases and 6 bases, with 13 bases remaining between them. CDR1 is LNHNV and CDR2 is YYDKDF in the germline V gene (reference sequence). In DNA form, the CDR3 reads TGTGCCACCAGCAGAGAGAAATTCGGCGGGGATACGCAGTATTTT. This translates into CATSREKFGGDTQYF.